Listed below are T cell receptor beta chains from one sample, sequenced in a study of blood T cell repertoires in COVID-19. The method was immunoSEQ multiplex PCR; TCRdb's version includes in-frame clones alone and lacks a portion of them. The repertoire includes roughly 350,000 clones, roughly 89% of them detected once, and around 3.3% sits in the top ten. The specimen was peripheral blood. The receptor set was obtained from a woman younger than 35 who had recovered from COVID-19. CDR3s include the opening cysteine and the closing phenylalanine or tryptophan. The D gene is left open where the match is weak. Size is stated for part of the rows, as once, few or many counts, or as a class when the clone is expanded.

D: .
J: TRBJ1-1
size: .
V: TRBV10-3
CDR3: CAISESTENTEAFF
DNA: TGTGCCATCAGTGAGTCGACAGAGAACACTGAAGCTTTCTTT

D: TRBD2
J: TRBJ2-1
size: .
V: TRBV30
CDR3: CAPRLAGGEQFF
DNA: TGTGCCCCCCGACTAGCGGGAGGGGAGCAGTTCTTC

D: .
J: TRBJ2-3
size: .
V: TRBV12-3/TRBV12-4
CDR3: CASSLAGADTQYF
DNA: TGTGCCAGCAGTTTAGCGGGCGCAGATACGCAGTATTTT

D: TRBD1
J: TRBJ1-1
size: .
V: TRBV7-2
CDR3: CASSWGQLNTEAFF
DNA: TGTGCCAGCAGCTGGGGACAGCTAAACACTGAAGCTTTCTTT

D: TRBD1
J: TRBJ1-5
size: .
V: TRBV10-3
CDR3: CATNDGTGFQPQHF
DNA: TGTGCCACGAATGACGGGACAGGGTTTCAGCCCCAGCATTTT

D: .
J: TRBJ1-5
size: .
V: TRBV19
CDR3: CASSPLGEVSLPQHF
DNA: TGTGCCAGTAGCCCATTGGGGGAGGTTTCTCTGCCCCAGCATTTT

D: TRBD1
J: TRBJ2-3
size: .
V: TRBV7-2
CDR3: CASSSDRGIPDTQYF
DNA: TGTGCCAGCAGCTCGGACAGGGGGATACCAGATACGCAGTATTTT

D: .
J: TRBJ2-5
size: .
V: TRBV7-7
CDR3: CASSPREDQETQYF
DNA: TGTGCCAGCAGCCCCAGGGAGGACCAAGAGACCCAGTACTTC

D: .
J: TRBJ1-1
size: .
V: TRBV19
CDR3: CAASKTASGDTEAFF
DNA: TGTGCCGCCAGTAAGACGGCCTCGGGGGACACTGAAGCTTTCTTT

D: TRBD2
J: TRBJ2-1
size: .
V: TRBV14
CDR3: CASSQSPLAGVSYNEQFF
DNA: TGTGCCAGCAGCCAAAGCCCACTAGCGGGAGTGTCCTACAATGAGCAGTTCTTC

D: .
J: TRBJ1-5
size: .
V: TRBV24-1
CDR3: CATSPMGLAQPQHF
DNA: TGTGCCACCAGCCCGATGGGGCTCGCACAGCCCCAGCATTTT

D: .
J: TRBJ2-1
size: .
V: TRBV5-6
CDR3: CASSLYPSAYYNEQFF
DNA: TGTGCCAGCAGCTTGTACCCTAGCGCATACTACAATGAGCAGTTCTTC

D: TRBD2
J: TRBJ2-1
size: .
V: TRBV27
CDR3: CASRPTSGGSYNEQFF
DNA: TGTGCCAGCCGACCCACTAGCGGAGGGTCCTACAATGAGCAGTTCTTC

D: .
J: TRBJ2-1
size: .
V: TRBV11-3
CDR3: CASSLASDRFNEQFF
DNA: TGTGCCAGCAGCTTAGCTTCAGACAGGTTCAATGAGCAGTTCTTC

D: .
J: TRBJ1-1
size: .
V: TRBV29-1
CDR3: CSALTVKHTEAFF
DNA: TGCAGCGCCCTTACAGTAAAGCACACTGAAGCTTTCTTT

D: .
J: TRBJ1-2
size: .
V: TRBV11-2
CDR3: CASSPSTVNYGYTF
DNA: TGTGCCAGCAGCCCATCGACTGTGAACTATGGCTACACCTTC

D: TRBD1
J: TRBJ1-3
size: .
V: TRBV7-9
CDR3: CASSVRDRANTIYF
DNA: TGTGCCAGCAGCGTCCGGGACAGGGCAAACACCATATATTTT

D: TRBD1
J: TRBJ1-3
size: few
V: TRBV15
CDR3: CATSRVLGQGGNTIYF
DNA: TGTGCCACCAGCAGAGTCCTAGGACAGGGAGGAAACACCATATATTTT

D: .
J: TRBJ2-3
size: once
V: TRBV2
CDR3: CASSGTRGGSTDTQYF
DNA: TGTGCCAGCAGTGGCACTAGGGGGGGAAGCACAGATACGCAGTATTTT

D: .
J: TRBJ1-5
size: .
V: TRBV18
CDR3: CASSPAAGGNQPQHF
DNA: TGTGCCAGCTCACCAGCAGCAGGGGGCAATCAGCCCCAGCATTTT

D: .
J: TRBJ1-5
size: once
V: TRBV6-6
CDR3: CASQVGDQPQHF
DNA: TGTGCCAGCCAAGTAGGGGATCAGCCCCAGCATTTT

D: TRBD1
J: TRBJ1-1
size: .
V: TRBV10-2
CDR3: CASREGATNTEAFF
DNA: TGCGCCAGCAGGGAGGGGGCAACGAACACTGAAGCTTTCTTT

D: .
J: TRBJ1-4
size: .
V: TRBV7-9
CDR3: CASSLARGSTNEKLFF
DNA: TGTGCCAGCAGCTTAGCGCGGGGCTCCACTAATGAAAAACTGTTTTTT

D: .
J: TRBJ1-2
size: .
V: TRBV3-1/TRBV3-2
CDR3: CASSQGQGYGYTF
DNA: TGTGCCAGCAGCCAAGGTCAGGGTTATGGCTACACCTTC

D: TRBD2
J: TRBJ2-1
size: .
V: TRBV28
CDR3: CASSLAEEQFF
DNA: TGTGCCAGCAGTCTAGCGGAAGAGCAGTTCTTC

D: .
J: TRBJ1-5
size: .
V: TRBV19
CDR3: CASSPVHNQPQHF
DNA: TGTGCCAGTAGCCCGGTCCACAATCAGCCCCAGCATTTT

D: TRBD2
J: TRBJ2-1
size: .
V: TRBV6-1
CDR3: CASSDPGTSVYNEQFF
DNA: TGTGCCAGCAGTGACCCCGGGACTAGCGTGTACAATGAGCAGTTCTTC

D: TRBD1
J: TRBJ2-5
size: .
V: TRBV7-8
CDR3: CASSTTGQGQETQYF
DNA: TGTGCCAGCAGCACCACGGGACAGGGCCAAGAGACCCAGTACTTC

D: .
J: TRBJ1-5
size: .
V: TRBV4-1
CDR3: CALAKGRNNQPQHF
DNA: TGCGCTCTAGCAAAGGGCAGGAACAATCAGCCCCAGCATTTT

D: .
J: TRBJ1-1
size: .
V: TRBV5-1
CDR3: CASSLGWGDTEAFF
DNA: TGCGCCAGCAGCTTGGGGTGGGGGGACACTGAAGCTTTCTTT

D: .
J: TRBJ2-1
size: .
V: TRBV28
CDR3: CASRGTDSSYNEQFF
DNA: TGTGCCAGCAGAGGGACTGACAGCTCCTACAATGAGCAGTTCTTC

D: TRBD2
J: TRBJ2-3
size: .
V: TRBV5-8
CDR3: CASTGLAKTDTQYF
DNA: TGTGCCAGTACGGGACTAGCAAAAACAGATACGCAGTATTTT

D: .
J: TRBJ2-2
size: .
V: TRBV29-1
CDR3: CSVYNGRASNTGELFF
DNA: TGCAGCGTTTACAACGGGAGAGCATCGAACACCGGGGAGCTGTTTTTT

D: TRBD1
J: TRBJ1-5
size: .
V: TRBV19
CDR3: CASSGGQGLREPQHF
DNA: TGTGCCAGTAGCGGGGGACAGGGCCTCAGGGAGCCCCAGCATTTT

D: .
J: TRBJ1-2
size: .
V: TRBV19
CDR3: CASSIRGYGYTF
DNA: TGTGCCAGTAGTATCAGGGGCTATGGCTACACCTTC

D: TRBD1
J: TRBJ1-1
size: .
V: TRBV18
CDR3: CASSLNRGRVGNTEAFF
DNA: TGTGCCAGCTCACTGAACAGGGGACGGGTCGGGAACACTGAAGCTTTCTTT

D: .
J: TRBJ2-5
size: .
V: TRBV30
CDR3: CAWSQVQETQYF
DNA: TGTGCCTGGAGCCAGGTACAAGAGACCCAGTACTTC

D: TRBD1
J: TRBJ2-3
size: .
V: TRBV18
CDR3: CASSLTGDGRTDTQYF
DNA: TGTGCCAGCTCACTGACAGGGGACGGGAGAACAGATACGCAGTATTTT

D: .
J: TRBJ1-2
size: .
V: TRBV11-3
CDR3: CASSLASSSGYTF
DNA: TGTGCCAGCAGCTTAGCCAGTTCTAGTGGCTACACCTTC

D: TRBD2
J: TRBJ2-2
size: .
V: TRBV28
CDR3: CASSLFGRAGELFF
DNA: TGTGCCAGCAGTTTATTCGGGAGGGCCGGGGAGCTGTTTTTT

D: .
J: TRBJ1-2
size: .
V: TRBV6-2/TRBV6-3
CDR3: CASSTGYGYTF
DNA: TGTGCCAGCAGTACAGGGTATGGCTACACCTTC

D: .
J: TRBJ2-1
size: .
V: TRBV6-6
CDR3: CASSLGGQDEQFF
DNA: TGTGCCAGCAGTTTAGGGGGTCAGGATGAGCAGTTCTTC

D: TRBD2
J: TRBJ2-4
size: .
V: TRBV11-3
CDR3: CASSSWTSVAKNIQYF
DNA: TGTGCCAGCAGCTCGTGGACTAGCGTGGCCAAAAACATTCAGTACTTC

D: .
J: TRBJ1-4
size: .
V: TRBV20-1
CDR3: CSASEGGREKLFF
DNA: TGCAGTGCTAGTGAGGGGGGGCGTGAAAAACTGTTTTTT

D: TRBD1
J: TRBJ1-6
size: .
V: TRBV7-9
CDR3: CASSSAPYFDRGKSPLHF
DNA: TGTGCCAGCAGCTCCGCACCTTACTTTGACAGGGGGAAGTCACCCCTCCACTTT